This T cell receptor (beta chain) stems from a study of intratumoral heterogeneity in liver cancer. The protocol was immunoSEQ multiplex PCR, while the TCRdb copy is restricted to in-frame clones and leaves out a portion. The sample lists thousands of clones, around 71% occurring once. The hepatocellular carcinoma nodule was sampled at distinct, geographically separated regions. The CDR3 is 15 residues long. CDR1 and CDR2 (germline): SGHRS, YFSETQ. V shed 4 bases and J 5 bases; nucleotides not matched to a gene: 6. The chain recombines TRBV5-1 with TRBJ2-3; 11 bases are shared with TRBD2. Source: tumor tissue, taken before any cancer treatment. This clonotype originated in a woman aged 65 to 85 with hepatocellular carcinoma. The DNA for the CDR3 is TGCGCCAGCAGCCGAGGGACTAGCGGAGTAGATACGCAGTATTTT. Its translation: CASSRGTSGVDTQYF.